The T cell receptor beta chain under discussion was sequenced for a study of blood T cell repertoires in COVID-19. The overall study: The cDNA or gDNA used as material had been derived from T cells, B-cell-depleted T cells, or PBMCs.

In the original processing: From reference gene primer amplification, estimates of nucleated cell counts were derived. Here immunoSEQ multiplex PCR was the method, and the copy in TCRdb shows in-frame clones only, minus some. That table is the source of V, J and clone size, and D and trimming were worked out from the DNA. The repertoire consists of around 200,000 clones, with 85% to 90% occurring once and the leading ten covering approximately 1.1%. Recovered status applied to Cohort 3 donors who had two consecutive negative PCRs. It also applied to those with clearance or with symptom resolution. This clone was recorded once. Germline V CDR1 and CDR2: ENHRY, SYGVKD. The CDR3 is 16 residues long. V was trimmed by 2 bases and J by 3 bases, leaving 11 bases between them.

This TCR derives from a man younger than 45 who had recovered from COVID-19. The gene calls are TRBV10-3 and TRBJ1-6; possible D gene TRBD1, 5 bases. Material for sequencing was PBMCs or T cells enriched from blood (not recorded which). The CDR3 loop is CAISEQTVVYNSPLHF. In DNA, the CDR3 is TGTGCCATCAGTGAGCAGACAGTTGTCTATAATTCACCCCTCCACTTT.